This T cell receptor (beta chain) emerged from a study of blood T cell repertoires in COVID-19. Those enrolled, adults aged roughly 18 to 100 years, came from roughly 23 US areas. Donors were grouped by their self-reported clinical history. The protocol was immunoSEQ multiplex PCR, while the TCRdb copy is restricted to in-frame clones and leaves out a portion. The data show 95,000 to 150,000 clones, with roughly 84% seen just once and nearly 4% held by the top ten. V was shortened by 7 bases and J by 6 bases, with 16 bases between the two germline ends. The CDR3 covers 13 residues. This receptor was identified in a woman in her twenties or thirties who had recovered from COVID-19. Sequencing input: PBMCs or T cells enriched from blood (not recorded which). The chain couples TRBV12-3 or TRBV12-4 to TRBJ2-7; D may be TRBD2 (6 bases). The CDR3 sequence: CASTTGVKGEQYF. The CDR3 region has the DNA TGTGCCAGCACCACGGGGGTTAAGGGCGAGCAGTACTTC.